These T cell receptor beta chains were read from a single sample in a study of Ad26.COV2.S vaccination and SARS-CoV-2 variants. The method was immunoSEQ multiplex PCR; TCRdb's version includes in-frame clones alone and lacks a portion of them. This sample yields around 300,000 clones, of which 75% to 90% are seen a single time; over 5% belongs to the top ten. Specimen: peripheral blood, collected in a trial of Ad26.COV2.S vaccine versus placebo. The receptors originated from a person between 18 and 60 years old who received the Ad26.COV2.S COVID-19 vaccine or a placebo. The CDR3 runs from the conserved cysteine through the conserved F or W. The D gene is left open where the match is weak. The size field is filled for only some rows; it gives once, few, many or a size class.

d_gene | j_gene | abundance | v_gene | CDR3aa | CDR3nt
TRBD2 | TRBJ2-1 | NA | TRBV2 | CASGRGEQFF | TGTGCCAGCGGGAGGGGTGAGCAGTTCTTC
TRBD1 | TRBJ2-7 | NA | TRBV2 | CASSAGQGMDEQYF | TGTGCCAGCAGCGCCGGACAGGGGATGGACGAGCAGTACTTC
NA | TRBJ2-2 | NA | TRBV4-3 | CASSQVPPENTGELFF | TGCGCCAGCAGCCAAGTGCCACCAGAGAACACCGGGGAGCTGTTTTTT
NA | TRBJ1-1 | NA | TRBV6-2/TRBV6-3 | CASSYPALNTEAFF | TGTGCCAGCAGTTACCCCGCCCTGAACACTGAAGCTTTCTTT
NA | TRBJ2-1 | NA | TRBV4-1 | CASSRAGPNEQFF | TGCGCCAGCAGCCGGGCAGGGCCCAATGAGCAGTTCTTC
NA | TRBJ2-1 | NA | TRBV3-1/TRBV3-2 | CASSPSGISAGEQFF | TGTGCCAGCAGCCCCTCAGGGATATCGGCGGGTGAGCAGTTCTTC
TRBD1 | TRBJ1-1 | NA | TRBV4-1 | CASSRPGTGAKAFF | TGCGCCAGCAGCCGTCCCGGGACAGGGGCCAAAGCTTTCTTT
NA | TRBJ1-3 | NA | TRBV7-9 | CASSVIGATFSGNTIYF | TGTGCCAGCAGCGTCATAGGGGCAACTTTCTCTGGAAACACCATATATTTT
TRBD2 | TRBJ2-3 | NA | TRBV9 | CASSPTSGGLGDTQYF | TGTGCCAGCAGCCCGACTAGCGGGGGGCTGGGTGATACGCAGTATTTT
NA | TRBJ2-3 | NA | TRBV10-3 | CAISDGLTDTQYF | TGTGCCATCAGTGACGGCCTCACAGATACGCAGTATTTT
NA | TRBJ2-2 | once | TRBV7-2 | CASSLQGGGIGELFF | TGTGCCAGCAGCCTACAGGGCGGCGGGATCGGGGAGCTGTTTTTT
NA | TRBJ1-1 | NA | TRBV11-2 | CASSLAGLLGTEAFF | TGTGCCAGCAGCTTAGCAGGGCTTCTGGGCACTGAAGCTTTCTTT
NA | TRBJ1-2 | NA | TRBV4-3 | CASSREANYGYTF | TGCGCCAGCAGCCGTGAGGCGAACTATGGCTACACCTTC
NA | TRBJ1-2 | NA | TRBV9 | CASSVTGRVGPLGGYTF | TGTGCCAGCAGCGTCACAGGAAGGGTCGGGCCGTTAGGAGGCTACACCTTC
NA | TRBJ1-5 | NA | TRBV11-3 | CASSLGSNQPQHF | TGTGCCAGCAGCTTAGGAAGCAATCAGCCCCAGCATTTT
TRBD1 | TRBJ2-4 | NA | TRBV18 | CASSQGAGAKNIQYF | TGTGCCAGCTCACAGGGGGCTGGGGCCAAAAACATTCAGTACTTC
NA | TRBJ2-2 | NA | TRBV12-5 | CASGSDTGELFF | TGTGCTAGTGGTTCGGACACCGGGGAGCTGTTTTTT
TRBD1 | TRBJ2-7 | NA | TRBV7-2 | CASSSGTGSYEQYF | TGTGCCAGCAGCTCCGGGACAGGGTCCTACGAGCAGTACTTC
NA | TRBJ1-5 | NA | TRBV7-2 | CASSPAGLNSNQPQHF | TGTGCCAGCAGCCCAGCGGGACTTAATAGCAATCAGCCCCAGCATTTT